The 29 T cell receptor beta chains given below trace back to one sample, sequenced in a study of blood T cell repertoires in COVID-19. The data were produced by immunoSEQ multiplex PCR, yet TCRdb's version contains in-frame clones alone and is incomplete. The sample gives hundreds of thousands of clones, around 90% of which show up once; 2.5% to 3% is in the top ten. The sequenced sample consisted of PBMCs or T cells enriched from blood (not recorded which). These receptors all stem from a woman between 45 and 60 years old who had recovered from COVID-19.

This chain joins TRBV5-1 and TRBJ2-1; TRBD2 matches at 10 bases. V lost 0 bases to trimming and J lost 1 base; unmatched junction nucleotides: 1. There are 16 residues in the CDR3. Germline CDR1 is SGHRS and CDR2 is YFSETQ. In DNA, the CDR3 is TGCGCCAGCAGCTTGGTTAGCGGGAGGTCCTACAATGAGCAGTTCTTC. Translated: CASSLVSGRSYNEQFF.

The chain uses TRBV11-2 and TRBJ2-1; 7 nucleotides match TRBD2. The CDR3 contains 16 residues. Germline assignment: CDR1 SGHAT and CDR2 FQNNGV. V was pared by 1 base and J by 0 bases, with 3 bases of the junction left unmatched. The CDR3 region is CASSLGTSASYNEQFF. In DNA form, the CDR3 reads TGTGCCAGCAGCTTAGGAACTAGCGCCTCCTACAATGAGCAGTTCTTC.

The count of this clone is one. CDR3 nucleotide sequence: TGTGCCAGCATCGTTTCGGTGAACACTGAAGCTTTCTTT. It translates to CASIVSVNTEAFF. This chain links TRBV6-5 with TRBJ1-1; unclear D gene. The germline V and J ends were trimmed by 7 bases and 0 bases, with 9 bases remaining between them. The germline CDR1 and CDR2 sequences are MNHEY and SVGAGI. The CDR3 totals 13 residues.

The DNA of the CDR3 is TGTGCCAGTAGTACCCCCTCGACAGGGGCTGCTGAAGCTTTCTTT. Amino acids: CASSTPSTGAAEAFF. The chain has TRBV19 and TRBJ1-1, with TRBD1 identical over 8 bases. Looked up from germline, CDR1 is LNHDA and CDR2 is SQIVND (reference sequence). The CDR3 consists of 15 residues. V was clipped by 4 bases and J by 6 bases; unmatched bases: 10.

The V gene is TRBV19, the J gene TRBJ1-5; 9 bases align to TRBD1. In germline, CDR1 is LNHDA, CDR2 SQIVND (reference sequence). The junction had 15 bases not matched to a gene; V was cut back by 3 bases and J by 3 bases. The CDR3 sequence is 19 residues long. The CDR3: CASSISGPLTGGYNQPQHF. The CDR3 coding sequence is TGTGCCAGTAGTATCTCCGGCCCTTTGACAGGGGGGTACAATCAGCCCCAGCATTTT.

CDR3 nucleotide sequence: TGCGCCAGCAGCCTCCTCGGGGGAGGGGGTACTGAAGCTTTCTTT. This codes for CASSLLGGGGTEAFF. The chain couples TRBV5-1 to TRBJ1-1; D is perhaps TRBD1 (6 bases). The V and J ends lost 4 bases and 5 bases respectively, with 18 bases between them. The CDR3 consists of 15 residues. The germline CDR1 and CDR2 sequences are SGHRS and YFSETQ.

This clone was picked up one time. The chain recombines TRBV28 with TRBJ2-4; D gene unclear. Germline V gene lookup returns CDR1 MDHEN and CDR2 SYDVKM. Trimming took off 1 base at V and 1 base at J, with 11 bases between the two ends. CDR3 length: 16 residues. The CDR3 here is CASSLYQVGAKNIQYF. The CDR3 DNA reads as TGTGCCAGCAGTTTATATCAGGTTGGCGCCAAAAACATTCAGTACTTC.

The gene calls are TRBV4-3 and TRBJ2-5; D is ambiguous. The CDR3 consists of 13 residues. Germline assignment: CDR1 LGHNA and CDR2 YSLEER. The V and J ends lost 1 base and 4 bases respectively, with 7 bases between them. The CDR3: CASSQGPRETQYF. CDR3 nucleotides: TGCGCCAGCAGCCAAGGTCCCCGAGAGACCCAGTACTTC.

This clone was recorded only once. V usage is TRBV2 and J usage is TRBJ2-3; D is uncertain. Germline-derived CDR1 and CDR2 are SNHLY and FYNNEI. The CDR3 totals 13 residues. V lost 4 bases and J 2 bases, leaving 7 bases between the germline ends. The CDR3 spells CASSAGVTDTQYF. CDR3 sequence (DNA): TGTGCCAGCAGTGCTGGAGTCACAGATACGCAGTATTTT.

The chain joins TRBV9 to TRBJ1-3, with a tentative D call TRBD1 (6 bases). V was clipped by 4 bases and J by 3 bases, with 17 bases between them. The CDR3 is made up of 16 amino acids. Germline V lookup: CDR1 SGDLS, CDR2 YYNGEE. DNA of the CDR3: TGTGCCAGCAGCCTTCATGGGGGGGCTGATGGAAACACCATATATTTT. It translates to CASSLHGGADGNTIYF.

The chain carries TRBV24-1 and TRBJ1-5; the D is unclear. Germline V gives CDR1 KGHDR, CDR2 SFDVKD. The CDR3 covers 14 residues. The V end lost 4 bases, the J end lost 6 bases, and 12 bases lay between the germline ends. The CDR3, as DNA: TGTGCCACCAGTGACCCAGGCTCCGGTCAGCCCCAGCATTTT. It specifies CATSDPGSGQPQHF.

The V call is TRBV7-2, the J call TRBJ2-1; D possibly corresponds to TRBD1 (6 bases). V lost 4 bases and J lost 8, with 18 bases in between. CDR3 length: 15 amino acids. Germline CDR1 reads SGHTA; CDR2 reads FQGNSA. DNA of the CDR3: TGTGCCAGCAGCTCTGGGGGCCCGATAGTCCATGAGCAGTTCTTC. Amino acid sequence: CASSSGGPIVHEQFF.

The chain links TRBV24-1 to TRBJ1-1; possible D gene TRBD1, 5 bases. The CDR3 loop spans 13 amino acids. Trimming cost V 7 bases and J 4 bases, with 12 bases left between them. Germline-derived CDR1 and CDR2 are KGHDR and SFDVKD. For the CDR3, the DNA is TGTGCCACCAGCCTCGACAGTTCCACTGAAGCTTTCTTT. Amino acid sequence: CATSLDSSTEAFF.

This clone was detected a few times. The rearrangement uses TRBV4-3 and TRBJ1-1, with 10 bases fitting TRBD1. The V segment lost 4 bases and the J segment 5 bases; nucleotides outside the gene matches: 7. CDR1 is LGHNA and CDR2 is YSLEER in the germline V gene. The CDR3 is 15 amino acids. The CDR3 sequence is CASSPRVGQGTEAFF. In DNA, the CDR3 is TGCGCCAGCAGCCCAAGAGTGGGACAGGGGACTGAAGCTTTCTTT.

V is TRBV19 and J is TRBJ2-3, with a weak D call TRBD2 (5 bases). The CDR3 loop spans 15 amino acids. The ends were cut back, 1 base at V and 3 bases at J, with 11 bases in the middle. The germline V gene encodes CDR1 LNHDA and CDR2 SQIVND (reference sequence). The CDR3 here is CASSIVGVQTDTQYF. As DNA, the CDR3 is TGTGCCAGTAGTATAGTGGGAGTGCAAACAGATACGCAGTATTTT.

This chain connects TRBV11-2 to TRBJ2-7, with 7 nucleotides matching TRBD1. CDR3 length equals 13 residues. Germline V gene data show CDR1 as SGHAT and CDR2 as FQNNGV. Trimming cost V 5 bases and J 4 bases; bases outside gene matches: 5. CDR3 nucleotide sequence: TGTGCCAGCAGCCGGGACAGACGATACGAGCAGTACTTC. Its protein is CASSRDRRYEQYF. The whole variable domain, filled in from reference TRBV11-2 and TRBJ2-7, reads EAGVAQSPRYKIIEKRQSVAFWCNPISGHATLYWYQQILGQGPKLLIQFQNNGVVDDSQLPKDRFSAERLKGVDSTLKIQPAKLEDSAVYLCASSRDRRYEQYFGPGTRLTVT.

Here the CDR3 DNA reads TGTGCCAGCAGTAGAACAGGGGGATGGAGCACAGATACGCAGTATTTT. This sequence encodes CASSRTGGWSTDTQYF. J is TRBJ2-3 and V is TRBV6-4; the match to TRBD1 covers 8 bases. V gave up 5 bases and J gave up 0 bases; unmatched junction bases: 7. The V gene's germline CDR1 is MRHNA and CDR2 SNTAGT. This CDR3 contains 16 residues.

V usage is TRBV27 and J usage is TRBJ2-5, with D unresolved. The CDR3 has 15 residues. Trimming took off 5 bases at V and 4 bases at J, with 17 bases between the two ends. CDR1 is MNHEY and CDR2 is SMNVEV in the germline V gene (reference sequence). The CDR3 here is CASSPLSSVGETQYF. The CDR3 bases are TGTGCCAGCAGTCCACTCTCATCGGTCGGAGAGACCCAGTACTTC.

The rearrangement joins TRBV6-5 to TRBJ1-4; weak D call: TRBD1 (6 bases). There are 14 residues in the CDR3. CDR1 and CDR2 (germline): MNHEY, SVGAGI. Trimming stripped 10 bases from V and 3 bases from J, with 15 bases between. The CDR3 DNA is TGTGCCACGTCCCGGACAGCGTCTAATGAAAAACTGTTTTTT. It translates to CATSRTASNEKLFF.

This sequence joins TRBV15 and TRBJ2-1; 7 nucleotides agree with TRBD1. This CDR3 is 16 amino acids long. J lost 4 bases, V lost 0 bases, and 6 bases had no gene match. From germline, CDR1 is LNHNV and CDR2 YYDKDF (reference sequence). CDR3 nucleotide sequence: TGTGCCACCAGCAGAGATAGACAGGGCCTTTACAATGAGCAGTTCTTC. This gives the protein CATSRDRQGLYNEQFF.

The rearrangement joins TRBV7-9 to TRBJ1-3; 8 bases are shared with TRBD1. CDR1 SEHNR and CDR2 FQNEAQ come from the germline V gene (reference sequence). The CDR3 is made up of 14 amino acids. V lost 4 bases, J lost 9 bases, and 8 bases stayed unmatched. CDR3 in amino acids: CASSYPGQGGTIYF. For the CDR3, the DNA is TGTGCCAGCAGCTATCCTGGACAGGGCGGCACCATATATTTT.

The rearrangement uses TRBV6-5 and TRBJ2-6; no clear D. Germline assignment: CDR1 MNHEY and CDR2 SVGAGI. CDR3 length: 16 residues. V lost 4 bases and J 4 bases, leaving 14 bases between the germline ends. The CDR3 here is CASSLGWQAGANVLTF. Here the CDR3 DNA reads TGTGCCAGCAGTTTAGGTTGGCAGGCCGGGGCCAACGTCCTGACTTTC.

This clone was found a few times. The chain uses TRBV6-2 or TRBV6-3 and TRBJ1-1; D possibly corresponds to TRBD1 (5 bases). The V gene's germline CDR1 is MNHEY and CDR2 SVGEGT. The CDR3 consists of 14 residues. Trimming removed 4 bases at V and 1 base at J, with 10 bases between. The CDR3 loop reads CASSSYTGNTEAFF. The CDR3 region has the DNA TGTGCCAGCAGTTCATATACAGGGAACACTGAAGCTTTCTTT.

This clone has a single count. The chain couples TRBV9 to TRBJ1-6; no clear D. There are 14 residues in the CDR3. Trimming stripped 3 bases from V and 10 bases from J, with 14 bases between. CDR1 SGDLS and CDR2 YYNGEE come from the germline V gene. CDR3 DNA sequence: TGTGCCAGCAGCGCGGAGCTCCCGGGGTCACCCCTCCACTTT. It codes for CASSAELPGSPLHF.

The V gene is TRBV4-1, the J gene TRBJ2-7; 13 positions agree with TRBD2. This CDR3 has 16 residues. From germline, CDR1 is MGHRA and CDR2 YSYEKL. The trim removed 5 bases at V and 4 bases at J, leaving 8 bases unmatched. The CDR3 sequence is CASSYRTSGRYYEQYF. The DNA for the CDR3 is TGCGCCAGCAGCTACAGGACTAGCGGGAGATATTACGAGCAGTACTTC.

The rearrangement uses TRBV28 and TRBJ2-1, with D unresolved. V lost 3 bases, J lost 3 bases, and 3 bases lay in between. This CDR3 region has 12 residues. Germline V lookup: CDR1 MDHEN, CDR2 SYDVKM. CDR3 sequence (DNA): TGTGCCAGCAGTTTTAACTACAATGAGCAGTTCTTC. Encoded protein: CASSFNYNEQFF. Complete variable domain (other parts from reference TRBV28 and TRBJ2-1): DVKVTQSSRYLVKRTGEKVFLECVQDMDHENMFWYRQDPGLGLRLIYFSYDVKMKEKGDIPEGYSVSREKKERFSLILESASTNQTSMYLCASSFNYNEQFFGPGTRLTVL.

This sequence joins TRBV5-6 and TRBJ2-4, with TRBD1 matching 11 bases. The CDR3 totals 16 residues. The germline V gene encodes CDR1 SGHDT and CDR2 YYEEEE. The V segment lost 4 bases and the J segment 5 bases; nucleotides outside the gene matches: 8. The CDR3 is CASSVGTGGRQNIQYF. CDR3 DNA: TGTGCCAGCAGCGTCGGGACAGGGGGACGTCAAAACATTCAGTACTTC.

The genes are TRBV24-1 and TRBJ2-5, with TRBD2 matching over 7 bases. V shed 4 bases and J 4 bases; nucleotides not matched to a gene: 8. This CDR3 is 15 amino acids long. Germline V gives CDR1 KGHDR, CDR2 SFDVKD. CDR3 nucleotides: TGTGCCACCAGTGACCCAGCGGGAAATGGAGAGACCCAGTACTTC. Protein: CATSDPAGNGETQYF.

The chain carries TRBV27 and TRBJ2-3; TRBD2 matches 7 bases. The length of the CDR3 is 15 residues. Germline-derived CDR1 and CDR2 are MNHEY and SMNVEV (reference sequence). J lost 1 base, V lost 1 base, and 2 bases had no gene match. For the CDR3, the DNA is TGTGCCAGCAGTTTATTTGGGGGGGGCACAGATACGCAGTATTTT. This sequence encodes CASSLFGGGTDTQYF.